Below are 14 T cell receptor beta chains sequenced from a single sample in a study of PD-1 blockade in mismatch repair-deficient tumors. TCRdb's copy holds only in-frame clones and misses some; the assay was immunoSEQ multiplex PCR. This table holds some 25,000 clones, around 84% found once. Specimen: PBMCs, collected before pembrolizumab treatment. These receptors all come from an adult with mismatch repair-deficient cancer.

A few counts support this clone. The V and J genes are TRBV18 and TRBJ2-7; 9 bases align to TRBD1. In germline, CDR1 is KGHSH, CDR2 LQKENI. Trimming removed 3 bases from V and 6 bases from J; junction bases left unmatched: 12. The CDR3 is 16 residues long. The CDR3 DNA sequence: TGTGCCAGCTCACCTACACGACAGGGGGAAGGCAGCGAGCAGTACTTC. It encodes CASSPTRQGEGSEQYF.

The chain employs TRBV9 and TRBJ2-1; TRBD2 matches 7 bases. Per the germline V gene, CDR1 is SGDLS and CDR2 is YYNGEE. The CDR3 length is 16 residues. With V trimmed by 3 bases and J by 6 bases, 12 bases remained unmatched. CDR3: CASSASSGGFSNEQFF. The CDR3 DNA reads TGTGCCAGCAGCGCGTCTAGCGGAGGGTTCTCCAATGAGCAGTTCTTC. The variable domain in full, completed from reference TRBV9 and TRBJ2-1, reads DSGVTQTPKHLITATGQRVTLRCSPRSGDLSVYWYQQSLDQGLQFLIQYYNGEERAKGNILERFSAQQFPDLHSELNLSSLELGDSALYFCASSASSGGFSNEQFFGPGTRLTVL.

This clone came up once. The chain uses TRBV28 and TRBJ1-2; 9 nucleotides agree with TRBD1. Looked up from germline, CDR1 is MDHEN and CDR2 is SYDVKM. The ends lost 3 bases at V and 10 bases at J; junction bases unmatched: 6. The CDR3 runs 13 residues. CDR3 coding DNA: TGTGCCAGCAGTTTTCGGGACAGGGAGAACTACACCTTC. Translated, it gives CASSFRDRENYTF.

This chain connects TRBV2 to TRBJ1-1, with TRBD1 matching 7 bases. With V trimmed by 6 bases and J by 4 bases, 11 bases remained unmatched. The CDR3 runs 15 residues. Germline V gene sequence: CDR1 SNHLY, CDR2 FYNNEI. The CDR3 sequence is CASRHDREGSTEAFF. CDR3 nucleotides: TGTGCCAGCAGGCATGACAGGGAAGGAAGCACTGAAGCTTTCTTT.

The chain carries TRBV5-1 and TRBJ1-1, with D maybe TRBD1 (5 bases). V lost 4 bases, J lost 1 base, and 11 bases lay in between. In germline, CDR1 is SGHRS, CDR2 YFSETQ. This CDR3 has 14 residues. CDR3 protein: CASSVGHPNTEAFF. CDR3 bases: TGCGCCAGCAGCGTTGGACACCCGAACACTGAAGCTTTCTTT.

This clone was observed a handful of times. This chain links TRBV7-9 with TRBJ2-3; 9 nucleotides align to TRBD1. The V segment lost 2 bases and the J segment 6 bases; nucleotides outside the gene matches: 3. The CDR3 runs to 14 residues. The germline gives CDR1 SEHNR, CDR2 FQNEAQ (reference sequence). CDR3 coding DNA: TGTGCCAGCAGCTTATTACAGGGGGCGGATACGCAGTATTTT. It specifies CASSLLQGADTQYF.

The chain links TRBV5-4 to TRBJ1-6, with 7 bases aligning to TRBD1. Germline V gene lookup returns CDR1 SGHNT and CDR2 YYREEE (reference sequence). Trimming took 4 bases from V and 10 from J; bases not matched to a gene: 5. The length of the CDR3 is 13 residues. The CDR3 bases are TGTGCCAGCAGCCAAGACAGGGACTCACCCCTCCACTTT. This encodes CASSQDRDSPLHF.

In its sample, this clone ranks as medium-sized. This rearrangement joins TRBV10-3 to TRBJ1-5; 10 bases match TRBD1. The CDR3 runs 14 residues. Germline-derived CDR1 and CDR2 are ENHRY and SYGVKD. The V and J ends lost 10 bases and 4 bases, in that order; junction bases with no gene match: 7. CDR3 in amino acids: CATGTGDLNQPQHF. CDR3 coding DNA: TGTGCCACGGGGACAGGGGATTTAAATCAGCCCCAGCATTTT.

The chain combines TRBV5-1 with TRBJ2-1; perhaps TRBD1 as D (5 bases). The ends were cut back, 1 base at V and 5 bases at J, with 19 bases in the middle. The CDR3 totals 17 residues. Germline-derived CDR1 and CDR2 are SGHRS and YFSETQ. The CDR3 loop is CASSLLLLGEMDNEQFF. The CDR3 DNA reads TGCGCCAGCAGCTTGCTCCTTCTAGGGGAAATGGACAATGAGCAGTTCTTC. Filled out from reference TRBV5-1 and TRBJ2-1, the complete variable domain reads KAGVTQTPRYLIKTRGQQVTLSCSPISGHRSVSWYQQTPGQGLQFLFEYFSETQRNKGNFPGRFSGRQFSNSRSEMNVSTLELGDSALYLCASSLLLLGEMDNEQFFGPGTRLTVL.

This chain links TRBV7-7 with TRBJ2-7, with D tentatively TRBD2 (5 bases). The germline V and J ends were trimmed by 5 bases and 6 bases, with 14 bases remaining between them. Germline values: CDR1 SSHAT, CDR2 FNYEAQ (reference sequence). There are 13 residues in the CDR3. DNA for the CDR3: TGTGCCAGCAGCCCCGCCGGAGGACTCGAGCAGTACTTC. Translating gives CASSPAGGLEQYF.

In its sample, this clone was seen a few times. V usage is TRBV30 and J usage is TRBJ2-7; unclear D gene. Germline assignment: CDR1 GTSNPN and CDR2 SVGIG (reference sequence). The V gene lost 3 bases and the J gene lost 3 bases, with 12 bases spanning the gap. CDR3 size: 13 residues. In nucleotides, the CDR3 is TGTGCCTGGAGCGTAACTATAAGCTACGAGCAGTACTTC. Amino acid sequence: CAWSVTISYEQYF.

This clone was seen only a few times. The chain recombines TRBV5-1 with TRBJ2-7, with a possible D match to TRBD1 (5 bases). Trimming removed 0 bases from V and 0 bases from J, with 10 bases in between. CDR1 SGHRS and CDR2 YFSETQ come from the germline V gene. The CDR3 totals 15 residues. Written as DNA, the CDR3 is TGCGCCAGCAGCTTGGCAGGGCCAATCTCCTACGAGCAGTACTTC. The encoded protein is CASSLAGPISYEQYF.

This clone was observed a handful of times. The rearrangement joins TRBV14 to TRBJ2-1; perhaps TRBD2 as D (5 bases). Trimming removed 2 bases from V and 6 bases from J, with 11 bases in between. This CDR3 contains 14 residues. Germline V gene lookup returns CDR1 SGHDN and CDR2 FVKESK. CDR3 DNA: TGTGCCAGCAGCCAAAGGGAGCTAGGCAATGAGCAGTTCTTC. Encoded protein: CASSQRELGNEQFF.

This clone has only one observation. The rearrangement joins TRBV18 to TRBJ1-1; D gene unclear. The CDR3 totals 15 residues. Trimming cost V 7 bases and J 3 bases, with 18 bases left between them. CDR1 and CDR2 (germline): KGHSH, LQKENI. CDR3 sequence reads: CASLRSWASDTEAFF. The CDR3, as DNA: TGTGCCAGCTTACGTTCGTGGGCGTCGGACACTGAAGCTTTCTTT.